The rows below give T cell receptor beta chains drawn from one sample of a study of spatial heterogeneity in lung cancer. TCRdb recomputed calls from the 5' RACE reads with MiXCR, one row per CDR3 protein. The table includes several thousand distinct CDR3 sequences, 1.3% detected once. The input for sequencing was lung tumor tissue, taken at surgery. These receptors were taken from a male donor with early-stage non-small cell lung cancer. Both conserved end residues are part of each CDR3. A D gene is named only where the DNA matches it firmly. Clone size is given as once, few, many, or a class for an expanded clone.

d_call,j_call,clone_size,v_call,cdr3_aa,cdr3_nt
TRBD2,TRBJ2-3,many,TRBV9,CASSVTYSGGDFWLDTQYF,TGTGCCAGCAGCGTTACCTACAGCGGGGGGGACTTTTGGCTGGATACGCAGTATTTT
-,TRBJ1-1,many,TRBV6-5,CASRGNPTEAFF,TGTGCCAGCAGGGGTAACCCCACTGAAGCTTTCTTT
-,TRBJ2-5,medium-sized,TRBV20-1,CSASELSATQYF,TGCAGTGCTAGTGAGCTATCAGCGACCCAGTACTTC
TRBD1,TRBJ2-2,medium-sized,TRBV3-1,CASSHAGTANTGELFF,TGTGCCAGCAGCCACGCCGGGACAGCCAACACCGGGGAGCTGTTTTTT
-,TRBJ1-5,many,TRBV2,CASRADRLGNQPQHF,TGTGCCAGCAGGGCCGACAGGTTGGGCAATCAGCCCCAGCATTTT
-,TRBJ2-7,many,TRBV7-2,CASTPETVTYEQYF,TGTGCCAGCACCCCGGAGACAGTTACCTACGAGCAGTACTTC
TRBD1,TRBJ2-2,medium-sized,TRBV27,CASLSLQGARGELFF,TGTGCCAGCCTTTCCCTCCAGGGGGCGCGGGGGGAGCTGTTTTTT
TRBD2,TRBJ2-1,many,TRBV20-1,CSALKTSGGDNEQFF,TGCAGTGCTCTAAAGACTAGCGGGGGAGACAATGAGCAGTTCTTC
TRBD2,TRBJ2-3,many,TRBV12-3/TRBV12-4,CASSLGLAGDLSTDTQYF,TGTGCCAGCAGTTTAGGGCTAGCGGGCGACCTTAGCACAGATACGCAGTATTTT
TRBD2,TRBJ2-1,many,TRBV20-1,CSARGLSSGSHNEQFF,TGCAGTGCTAGGGGCCTATCTAGCGGGAGTCACAATGAGCAGTTCTTC
-,TRBJ1-2,many,TRBV6-5,CASSYSEKGGYTF,TGTGCCAGCAGTTACTCGGAGAAGGGTGGCTACACCTTC
TRBD2,TRBJ2-1,many,TRBV20-1,CSARDQLAGGSNEQFF,TGCAGTGCTAGAGACCAACTAGCGGGAGGTTCCAATGAGCAGTTCTTC
TRBD2,TRBJ2-3,medium-sized,TRBV20-1,CSAAPSGLAGSDTQYF,TGCAGTGCTGCCCCTTCAGGGCTAGCGGGGTCAGATACGCAGTATTTT
TRBD2,TRBJ2-1,many,TRBV19,CASSISGPLAAEQFF,TGTGCCAGTAGTATTAGCGGGCCTCTAGCAGCTGAGCAGTTCTTC
-,TRBJ1-3,many,TRBV24-1,CATRDRSGNTIYF,TGTGCCACTCGAGACCGCTCTGGAAACACCATATATTTT
-,TRBJ2-5,many,TRBV4-2,CASTARVGGGQETQYF,TGTGCCAGCACAGCACGAGTGGGCGGTGGACAAGAGACCCAGTACTTC
-,TRBJ1-2,many,TRBV14,CASSQEGGHGYTF,TGTGCCAGCAGCCAAGAGGGGGGCCATGGCTACACCTTC
-,TRBJ1-4,many,TRBV2,CASTEQTGKGPKLFF,TGTGCCAGCACCGAACAAACAGGGAAGGGGCCAAAACTGTTTTTT
-,TRBJ2-2,many,TRBV7-8,CASSLAGATGELFF,TGTGCCAGCAGCTTAGCAGGGGCCACCGGGGAGCTGTTTTTT
-,TRBJ1-2,medium-sized,TRBV6-1,CASSQGSGNYGYTF,TGTGCCAGCAGCCAAGGCTCAGGAAACTATGGCTACACCTTC
TRBD2,TRBJ2-3,many,TRBV20-1,CSAAAGASDTQYF,TGCAGTGCCGCAGCGGGGGCTTCTGATACGCAGTATTTT
-,TRBJ2-5,many,TRBV30,CAWSVLGGGQETQYF,TGTGCCTGGAGTGTATTAGGGGGGGGCCAAGAGACCCAGTACTTC
-,TRBJ1-2,many,TRBV4-1,CASSQARGGYGYTF,TGCGCCAGCAGCCAGGCCCGGGGCGGCTATGGCTACACCTTC
TRBD1,TRBJ1-5,medium-sized,TRBV5-1,CASSPQGGDQPQHF,TGCGCCAGCAGTCCGCAGGGGGGAGATCAGCCCCAGCATTTT
-,TRBJ1-2,many,TRBV12-3/TRBV12-4,CASSSGRGHGYTF,TGTGCCAGCAGTTCCGGAAGGGGCCATGGCTACACCTTC
TRBD2,TRBJ2-2,many,TRBV7-3,CASSRSGLAGSSGELFF,TGTGCCAGCAGCCGATCGGGACTAGCGGGGTCCTCCGGGGAGCTGTTTTTT
TRBD1,TRBJ1-1,many,TRBV6-6,CASSKFGTGVMNTEAFF,TGTGCCAGCAGTAAATTCGGGACAGGCGTCATGAACACTGAAGCTTTCTTT
-,TRBJ2-2,many,TRBV7-6,CASSVASSQRKANTGELFF,TGTGCCAGCAGCGTCGCGTCAAGTCAGCGGAAAGCGAACACCGGGGAGCTGTTTTTT